This T cell receptor (beta chain) is drawn from a study of glioma-infiltrating T cells. Findings and limits, study-wide: Non-neoplastic patients had below-expected tissue-blood divergence, while all gliomas exceeded expectation. Very few CDR3 sequences were shared between tissue and blood.

Amplification of TCR alpha and beta CDR3 regions from RNA used iRepertoire nested multiplex PCR. TCRdb ran MiXCR on the multiplex PCR reads and lists one entry per CDR3 protein. The table lists 90,000 or so distinct CDR3 sequences, 35% to 45% of them singletons, with less than 45% in the top ten. This clonotype appeared many times. Its antigen is not identified. After removal of 1 base from V and 4 bases from J, the junction contained 3 bases not matched to a gene. This CDR3 is 16 amino acids long. Germline CDR1 is SEHNR and CDR2 is FQNEAQ (reference sequence). This TCR was sampled from a human donor with low-grade glioma or glioblastoma, undergoing nonglioma brain surgery, or in good health (not recorded which). Sequenced material: glioma tissue, nonneoplastic brain tissue, or PBMCs (not recorded which). The chain couples TRBV7-9 to TRBJ2-1, with TRBD1 matching 11 bases. CDR3 bases: TGTGCCAGCAGCTTAGACGGGACAGGGGGTTACAATGAGCAGTTCTTC. Its protein product is CASSLDGTGGYNEQFF.